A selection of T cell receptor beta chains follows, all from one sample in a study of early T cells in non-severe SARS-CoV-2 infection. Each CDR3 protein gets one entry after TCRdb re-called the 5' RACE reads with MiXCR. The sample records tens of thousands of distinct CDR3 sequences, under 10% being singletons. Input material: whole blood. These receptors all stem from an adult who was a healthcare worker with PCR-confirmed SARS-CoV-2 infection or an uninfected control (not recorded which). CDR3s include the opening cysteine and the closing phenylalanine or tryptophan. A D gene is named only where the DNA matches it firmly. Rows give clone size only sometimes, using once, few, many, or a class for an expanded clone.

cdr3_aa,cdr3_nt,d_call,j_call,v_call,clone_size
CASSSRLAGVKKFF,TGTGCCAGCAGTTCTAGACTAGCGGGAGTGAAAAAGTTCTTC,TRBD2,TRBJ2-1,TRBV12-3/TRBV12-4,.
CASSRLAGGLEYF,TGTGCCAGCAGCAGACTAGCGGGAGGCCTAGAGTACTTC,TRBD2,TRBJ2-1,TRBV6-2/TRBV6-3,few
CASSIGQGPYEQYF,TGTGCCAGCAGTATAGGACAGGGACCCTACGAGCAGTACTTC,TRBD1,TRBJ2-7,TRBV27,.
CAISEQISSYNEQFF,TGTGCCATCAGTGAGCAAATAAGCTCCTACAATGAGCAGTTCTTC,.,TRBJ2-1,TRBV10-3,many
CASSITGAYSNQPQHF,TGTGCCAGTAGTATAACAGGGGCATATAGCAATCAGCCCCAGCATTTT,TRBD1,TRBJ1-5,TRBV19,few
CASSSSFTDTQYF,TGTGCCAGCAGCTCTTCCTTCACAGATACGCAGTATTTT,.,TRBJ2-3,TRBV7-2,once
CASSSDGGGELFF,TGCGCCAGCAGCTCGGACGGGGGCGGGGAGCTGTTTTTT,.,TRBJ2-2,TRBV5-1,many
CASSFVYQETQYF,TGTGCCAGCAGCTTCGTGTACCAAGAGACCCAGTACTTC,.,TRBJ2-5,TRBV11-2,many
CSARDARHTDTQYF,TGCAGTGCTAGAGATGCCAGACACACAGATACGCAGTATTTT,.,TRBJ2-3,TRBV20-1,many
CASSLAPPGLAGVAWVDEQFF,TGTGCCAGCAGCTTAGCCCCTCCGGGACTAGCGGGAGTCGCATGGGTCGATGAGCAGTTCTTC,TRBD2,TRBJ2-1,TRBV11-2,many
CSASVGNTEAFF,TGCAGTGCTAGCGTTGGGAACACTGAAGCTTTCTTT,.,TRBJ1-1,TRBV20-1,many
CASSSTEGYGYTF,TGTGCCAGCAGCTCCACAGAGGGCTATGGCTACACCTTC,.,TRBJ1-2,TRBV7-3,.
CASSYSPSSGRGEQFF,TGTGCCAGCAGTTACTCTCCTTCTAGCGGGAGGGGTGAGCAGTTCTTC,TRBD2,TRBJ2-1,TRBV6-5,few
CASSLGGQLNTEAFF,TGTGCCAGCAGCTTGGGGGGACAGCTGAACACTGAAGCTTTCTTT,TRBD1,TRBJ1-1,TRBV5-6,many
CASSESAGRYTEAFF,TGCGCCAGCAGTGAGTCGGCAGGGAGGTACACTGAAGCTTTCTTT,.,TRBJ1-1,TRBV10-1,few
CATSDQSPDSNTGELFF,TGTGCCACCAGTGATCAGAGTCCGGACAGTAACACCGGGGAGCTGTTTTTT,.,TRBJ2-2,TRBV24-1,.
CASSYPPLPNNEQFF,TGTGCCAGCAGTTACCCCCCCCTACCAAACAATGAGCAGTTCTTC,.,TRBJ2-1,TRBV6-2/TRBV6-3,many
CASSRTSGRNEQFF,TGTGCCAGCAGTCGGACTAGCGGGAGGAATGAGCAGTTCTTC,TRBD2,TRBJ2-1,TRBV12-3/TRBV12-4,.
CAFGTGNTGELFF,TGTGCCTTCGGGACAGGGAACACCGGGGAGCTGTTTTTT,TRBD1,TRBJ2-2,TRBV30,many
CASSAGSYEQYF,TGTGCCAGCAGCGCAGGGAGCTACGAGCAGTACTTC,.,TRBJ2-7,TRBV27,.
CASSPQGGTQYF,TGTGCCAGCAGTCCTCAGGGGGGCACCCAGTACTTC,.,TRBJ2-5,TRBV12-3/TRBV12-4,many
CASSPGHRTEYF,TGTGCCAGCAGCCCGGGACACCGGACCGAGTACTTC,.,TRBJ2-5,TRBV6-2/TRBV6-3,many
CASSSGGRDSYGYTF,TGTGCCAGCAGTTCTGGGGGCAGGGATTCCTATGGCTACACCTTC,.,TRBJ1-2,TRBV7-9,many
CASSVVGSGSYNEQFF,TGTGCCAGCAGCGTAGTAGGGAGTGGGTCCTACAATGAGCAGTTCTTC,.,TRBJ2-1,TRBV9,.
CASRRGVGTGSYEQYF,TGTGCCAGCAGGCGAGGAGTCGGGACAGGGTCCTACGAGCAGTACTTC,TRBD1,TRBJ2-7,TRBV12-3/TRBV12-4,.
CASIRPGGYGYTF,TGTGCCAGCATCCGTCCCGGGGGCTATGGCTACACCTTC,.,TRBJ1-2,TRBV7-9,.
CSASRGRAIEQFF,TGCAGTGCTAGTCGCGGGAGGGCCATTGAGCAGTTCTTC,TRBD2,TRBJ2-1,TRBV20-1,many
CASSFGRRTAEQYF,TGTGCCAGCAGCTTCGGGAGGAGGACTGCCGAGCAGTACTTC,TRBD2,TRBJ2-7,TRBV7-8,few